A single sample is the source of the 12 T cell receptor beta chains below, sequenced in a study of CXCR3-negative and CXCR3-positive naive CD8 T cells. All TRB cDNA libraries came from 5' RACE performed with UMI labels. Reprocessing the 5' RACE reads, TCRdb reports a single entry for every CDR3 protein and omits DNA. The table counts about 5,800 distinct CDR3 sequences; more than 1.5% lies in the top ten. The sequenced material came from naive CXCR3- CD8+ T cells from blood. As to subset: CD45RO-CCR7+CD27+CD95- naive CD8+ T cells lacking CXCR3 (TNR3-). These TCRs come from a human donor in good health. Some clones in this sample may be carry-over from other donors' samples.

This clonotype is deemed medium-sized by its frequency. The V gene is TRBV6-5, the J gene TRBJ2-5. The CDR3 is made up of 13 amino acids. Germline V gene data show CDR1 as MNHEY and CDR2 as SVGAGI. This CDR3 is CASTSAVQETQYF.

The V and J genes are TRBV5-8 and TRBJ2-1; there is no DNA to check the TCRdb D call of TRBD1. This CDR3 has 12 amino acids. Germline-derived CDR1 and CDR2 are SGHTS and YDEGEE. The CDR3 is CASRDRVNEQFF.

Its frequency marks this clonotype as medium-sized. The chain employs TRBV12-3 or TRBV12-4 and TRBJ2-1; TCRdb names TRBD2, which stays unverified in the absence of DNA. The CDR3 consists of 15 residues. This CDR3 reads CASTTSGSGYNEQFF.

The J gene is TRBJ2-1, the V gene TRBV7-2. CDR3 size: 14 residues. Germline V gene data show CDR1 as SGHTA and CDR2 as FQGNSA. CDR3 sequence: CASSPPERWNEQFF.

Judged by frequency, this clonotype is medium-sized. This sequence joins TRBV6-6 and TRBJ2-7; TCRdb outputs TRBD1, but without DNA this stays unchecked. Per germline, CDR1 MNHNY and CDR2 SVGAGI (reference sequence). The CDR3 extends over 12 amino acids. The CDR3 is CASKMGAYEQYF.

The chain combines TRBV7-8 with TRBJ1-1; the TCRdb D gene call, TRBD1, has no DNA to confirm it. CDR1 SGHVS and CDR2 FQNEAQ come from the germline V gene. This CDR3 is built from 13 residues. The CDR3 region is CASNRGGNTEAFF.

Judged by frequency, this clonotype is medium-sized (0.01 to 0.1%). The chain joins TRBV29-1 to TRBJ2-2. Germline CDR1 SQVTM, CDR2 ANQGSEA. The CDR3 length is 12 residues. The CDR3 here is CSVTGNTGELFF.

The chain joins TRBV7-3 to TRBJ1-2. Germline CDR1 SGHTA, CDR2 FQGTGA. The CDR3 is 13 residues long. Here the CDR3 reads CASSLGPNYGYTF.

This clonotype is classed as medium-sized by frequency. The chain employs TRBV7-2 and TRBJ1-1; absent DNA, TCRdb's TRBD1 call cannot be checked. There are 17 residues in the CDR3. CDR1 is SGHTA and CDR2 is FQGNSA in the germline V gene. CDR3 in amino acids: CASSQIKGNRGTTEAFF. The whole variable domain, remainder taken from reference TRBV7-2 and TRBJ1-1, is GAGVSQSPSNKVTEKGKDVELRCDPISGHTALYWYRQSLGQGLEFLIYFQGNSAPDKSGLPSDRFSAERTGGSVSTLTIQRTQQEDSAVYLCASSQIKGNRGTTEAFFGQGTRLTVV.

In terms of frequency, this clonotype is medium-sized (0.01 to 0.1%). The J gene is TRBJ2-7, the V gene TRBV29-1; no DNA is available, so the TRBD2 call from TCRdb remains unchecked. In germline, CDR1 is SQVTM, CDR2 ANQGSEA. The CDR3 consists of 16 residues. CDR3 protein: CSVEVGQRSSSYEQYF.

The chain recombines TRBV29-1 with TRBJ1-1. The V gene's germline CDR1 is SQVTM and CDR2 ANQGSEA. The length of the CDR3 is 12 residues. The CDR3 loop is CSVEDDGSEAFF. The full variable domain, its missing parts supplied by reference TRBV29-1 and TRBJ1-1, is SAVISQKPSRDICQRGTSLTIQCQVDSQVTMMFWYRQQPGQSLTLIATANQGSEATYESGFVIDKFPISRPNLTFSTLTVSNMSPEDSSIYLCSVEDDGSEAFFGQGTRLTVV.

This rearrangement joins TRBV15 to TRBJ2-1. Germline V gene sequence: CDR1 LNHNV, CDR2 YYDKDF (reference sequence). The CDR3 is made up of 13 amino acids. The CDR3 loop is CATSRPAYNEQFF.